Listed below are T cell receptor beta chains from one sample, sequenced in a study of T cell changes during pregnancy in multiple sclerosis. Profiled with immunoSEQ multiplex PCR; TCRdb holds only in-frame clones, not every one. The sample yields nearly 40,000 clones, almost 95% seen once. Sequencing was performed on CD4+ T cells from peripheral blood mononuclear cells, taken before pregnancy. The receptor source for this set is a female donor with multiple sclerosis, enrolled in a pregnancy study. CDR3s include the opening cysteine and the closing phenylalanine or tryptophan. The D gene is left open where the match is weak. Clone size is given for some rows only: seen once, a few or many times, or a class if the clone is expanded.

V gene: TRBV19; D gene: TRBD2; clone size: NA; J gene: TRBJ2-3; CDR3 DNA: TGTGCCAGTAGTTTACTAGCGGCTAGCACAGATACGCAGTATTTT; CDR3 protein: CASSLLAASTDTQYF
V gene: TRBV5-5; D gene: TRBD1; clone size: once; J gene: TRBJ1-4; CDR3 DNA: TGTGCCAGCAGTCCCCGGGACAGGAACGAAAAACTGTTTTTT; CDR3 protein: CASSPRDRNEKLFF
V gene: TRBV6-5; D gene: TRBD1; clone size: NA; J gene: TRBJ2-7; CDR3 DNA: TGTGCCAGCAGTAGCCTGGGACAGGGGTCCTACGAGCAGTACTTC; CDR3 protein: CASSSLGQGSYEQYF
V gene: TRBV28; D gene: NA; clone size: NA; J gene: TRBJ2-3; CDR3 DNA: TGTGCCAGCAGTTTCGTTACAGGAGCTAGCACAGATACGCAGTATTTT; CDR3 protein: CASSFVTGASTDTQYF
V gene: TRBV6-5; D gene: NA; clone size: NA; J gene: TRBJ1-1; CDR3 DNA: TGTGCCAGCACCAAGGGACTCAAGGGTGAAGCTTTCTTT; CDR3 protein: CASTKGLKGEAFF
V gene: TRBV28; D gene: TRBD2; clone size: NA; J gene: TRBJ2-2; CDR3 DNA: TGTGCCAGCAGTACGGGGGGATGGAACACCGGGGAGCTGTTTTTT; CDR3 protein: CASSTGGWNTGELFF
V gene: TRBV7-9; D gene: TRBD2; clone size: NA; J gene: TRBJ2-5; CDR3 DNA: TGTGCCAGCAGCTTACCCGGACTAGCGATGGAGACCCAGTACTTC; CDR3 protein: CASSLPGLAMETQYF
V gene: TRBV2; D gene: TRBD1; clone size: NA; J gene: TRBJ1-5; CDR3 DNA: TGTGCCAGCAGTTTTGACAGGGCTAGCAATCAGCCCCAGCATTTT; CDR3 protein: CASSFDRASNQPQHF
V gene: TRBV5-1; D gene: NA; clone size: NA; J gene: TRBJ2-7; CDR3 DNA: TGCGCCAGCAGCTCAGGGATACACGAGCAGTACTTC; CDR3 protein: CASSSGIHEQYF
V gene: TRBV14; D gene: NA; clone size: NA; J gene: TRBJ1-2; CDR3 DNA: TGTGCCAGCAGCGCCGAGACAGTCCCCTATGGCTACACCTTC; CDR3 protein: CASSAETVPYGYTF
V gene: TRBV27; D gene: NA; clone size: NA; J gene: TRBJ2-3; CDR3 DNA: TGTGCCAGCAGTCGCTTCGGGAGTTCAACAGATACGCAGTATTTT; CDR3 protein: CASSRFGSSTDTQYF
V gene: TRBV7-3; D gene: TRBD1; clone size: NA; J gene: TRBJ2-5; CDR3 DNA: TGTGCCAGCAGCCCGAGGGACAGGGGAGGATTTGAGACCCAGTACTTC; CDR3 protein: CASSPRDRGGFETQYF
V gene: TRBV2; D gene: NA; clone size: NA; J gene: TRBJ2-7; CDR3 DNA: TGTGCCAGCACCAAGAGTGACTACGAGCAGTACTTC; CDR3 protein: CASTKSDYEQYF
V gene: TRBV10-3; D gene: NA; clone size: NA; J gene: TRBJ1-6; CDR3 DNA: TGTGCCATCAGAGTAGGGGCCACAAATTCACCCCTCCACTTT; CDR3 protein: CAIRVGATNSPLHF
V gene: TRBV5-4; D gene: TRBD2; clone size: NA; J gene: TRBJ2-3; CDR3 DNA: TGTGCCAGCAGCGTGGGACTAGCGGGAGGTGTGGATACGCAGTATTTT; CDR3 protein: CASSVGLAGGVDTQYF
V gene: TRBV5-1; D gene: NA; clone size: NA; J gene: TRBJ2-5; CDR3 DNA: TGCGCCAGCAGCCGGGGGAGCGGGGAGACCCAGTACTTC; CDR3 protein: CASSRGSGETQYF
V gene: TRBV28; D gene: NA; clone size: NA; J gene: TRBJ2-1; CDR3 DNA: TGTGCCAGCAGGTGGGACTCCTTCAATGAGCAGTTCTTC; CDR3 protein: CASRWDSFNEQFF
V gene: TRBV5-6; D gene: TRBD2; clone size: NA; J gene: TRBJ2-3; CDR3 DNA: TGTGCCAGCAGCTCGGGACTAGCGAGCACAGATACGCAGTATTTT; CDR3 protein: CASSSGLASTDTQYF
V gene: TRBV9; D gene: NA; clone size: NA; J gene: TRBJ2-1; CDR3 DNA: TGTGCCAGCAATAGCGGTCCCTACAATGAGCAGTTCTTC; CDR3 protein: CASNSGPYNEQFF
V gene: TRBV6-6; D gene: TRBD1; clone size: NA; J gene: TRBJ1-4; CDR3 DNA: TGTGCCAGCAGGTCAATACAGGGGCCGGCGGAAAAACTGTTTTTT; CDR3 protein: CASRSIQGPAEKLFF
V gene: TRBV28; D gene: NA; clone size: NA; J gene: TRBJ1-1; CDR3 DNA: TGTGCCAGCAGTTTGCCTCCAGGGGCCGCGTTCATGAACACTGAAGCTTTCTTT; CDR3 protein: CASSLPPGAAFMNTEAFF
V gene: TRBV5-8; D gene: TRBD1; clone size: NA; J gene: TRBJ2-5; CDR3 DNA: TGTGCCAGCAGCTTGGACACGGGACAGGGCCAAGAGACCCAGTACTTC; CDR3 protein: CASSLDTGQGQETQYF
V gene: TRBV27; D gene: NA; clone size: NA; J gene: TRBJ2-7; CDR3 DNA: TGTGCCAGCATCGGCAGGTACTACGAGCAGTACTTC; CDR3 protein: CASIGRYYEQYF
V gene: TRBV6-6; D gene: TRBD2; clone size: NA; J gene: TRBJ2-5; CDR3 DNA: TGTGCCAGCAACCACGGGACTAGCGGGAGTTCAGAGACCCAGTACTTC; CDR3 protein: CASNHGTSGSSETQYF
V gene: TRBV9; D gene: NA; clone size: NA; J gene: TRBJ2-1; CDR3 DNA: TGTGCCAGCAGCGTAGGACTAGCCTACAATGAGCAGTTCTTC; CDR3 protein: CASSVGLAYNEQFF
V gene: TRBV19; D gene: NA; clone size: NA; J gene: TRBJ1-1; CDR3 DNA: TGTGCCAGTAGTATTCGAGGAGTTTCCGAAGCTTTCTTT; CDR3 protein: CASSIRGVSEAFF
V gene: TRBV30; D gene: NA; clone size: NA; J gene: TRBJ1-2; CDR3 DNA: TGTGCCTGGAGTCCAGACGGGGTTCGGTATGGCTACACCTTC; CDR3 protein: CAWSPDGVRYGYTF
V gene: TRBV7-8; D gene: TRBD2; clone size: NA; J gene: TRBJ2-3; CDR3 DNA: TGTGCCAGCAGCCCCAATTGGGGCGGGAGAGCAGATACGCAGTATTTT; CDR3 protein: CASSPNWGGRADTQYF
V gene: TRBV10-3; D gene: NA; clone size: NA; J gene: TRBJ2-2; CDR3 DNA: TGTGCCATCAGTGAAGGGTGGCAGGGTGGGACCGGGGAGCTGTTTTTT; CDR3 protein: CAISEGWQGGTGELFF
V gene: TRBV5-1; D gene: NA; clone size: NA; J gene: TRBJ2-3; CDR3 DNA: TGCGCCAGCAGCTTGGGGGGAGCGGCAGATACGCAGTATTTT; CDR3 protein: CASSLGGAADTQYF
V gene: TRBV18; D gene: NA; clone size: NA; J gene: TRBJ1-5; CDR3 DNA: TGTGCCAGCTCAACAGGACAGCCCAATCAGCCCCAGCATTTT; CDR3 protein: CASSTGQPNQPQHF
V gene: TRBV4-3; D gene: NA; clone size: NA; J gene: TRBJ1-1; CDR3 DNA: TGCGCCAGCAGCCAAGATACGAGCAGGATTGGCACTGAAGCTTTCTTT; CDR3 protein: CASSQDTSRIGTEAFF
V gene: TRBV6-1; D gene: NA; clone size: NA; J gene: TRBJ2-7; CDR3 DNA: TGTGCCAGCAGTGAGCGATTCCCCATGACCTACGAGCAGTACTTC; CDR3 protein: CASSERFPMTYEQYF
V gene: TRBV5-1; D gene: NA; clone size: NA; J gene: TRBJ2-2; CDR3 DNA: TGCGCCAGCAGCGTGCTCGTTGGAGAACCTACCGGGGAGCTGTTTTTT; CDR3 protein: CASSVLVGEPTGELFF
V gene: TRBV7-2; D gene: NA; clone size: NA; J gene: TRBJ2-2; CDR3 DNA: TGTGCCAGCAGCTTACTAGGGAACACCGGGGAGCTGTTTTTT; CDR3 protein: CASSLLGNTGELFF
V gene: TRBV27; D gene: TRBD1; clone size: NA; J gene: TRBJ2-6; CDR3 DNA: TGTGCCAGCACGGGGGACAGGGGGACCGTCCTGACTTTC; CDR3 protein: CASTGDRGTVLTF
V gene: TRBV6-1; D gene: NA; clone size: NA; J gene: TRBJ1-6; CDR3 DNA: TGTGCCAGCAGTAAGAGAGGGTTTGATTCACCCCTCCACTTT; CDR3 protein: CASSKRGFDSPLHF
V gene: TRBV7-9; D gene: NA; clone size: NA; J gene: TRBJ2-7; CDR3 DNA: TGTGCCAGCAGCTTACTTTCAGGCTCCGAGCAGTACTTC; CDR3 protein: CASSLLSGSEQYF
V gene: TRBV6-5; D gene: TRBD1; clone size: NA; J gene: TRBJ1-1; CDR3 DNA: TGTGCCAGCAGAACGGACAGGACGATGAACACTGAAGCTTTCTTT; CDR3 protein: CASRTDRTMNTEAFF
V gene: TRBV6-5; D gene: NA; clone size: NA; J gene: TRBJ2-3; CDR3 DNA: TGTGCCAGCAGTCTACTAGCTCAAAGCACAGATACGCAGTATTTT; CDR3 protein: CASSLLAQSTDTQYF
V gene: TRBV11-2; D gene: TRBD1; clone size: NA; J gene: TRBJ1-1; CDR3 DNA: TGTGCCAGCAGCCCCCAGGGGGCGAGGAACACTGAAGCTTTCTTT; CDR3 protein: CASSPQGARNTEAFF
V gene: TRBV27; D gene: NA; clone size: NA; J gene: TRBJ1-5; CDR3 DNA: TGTGCCAGCAGTTTATACGGTCAGCCCCAGCATTTT; CDR3 protein: CASSLYGQPQHF